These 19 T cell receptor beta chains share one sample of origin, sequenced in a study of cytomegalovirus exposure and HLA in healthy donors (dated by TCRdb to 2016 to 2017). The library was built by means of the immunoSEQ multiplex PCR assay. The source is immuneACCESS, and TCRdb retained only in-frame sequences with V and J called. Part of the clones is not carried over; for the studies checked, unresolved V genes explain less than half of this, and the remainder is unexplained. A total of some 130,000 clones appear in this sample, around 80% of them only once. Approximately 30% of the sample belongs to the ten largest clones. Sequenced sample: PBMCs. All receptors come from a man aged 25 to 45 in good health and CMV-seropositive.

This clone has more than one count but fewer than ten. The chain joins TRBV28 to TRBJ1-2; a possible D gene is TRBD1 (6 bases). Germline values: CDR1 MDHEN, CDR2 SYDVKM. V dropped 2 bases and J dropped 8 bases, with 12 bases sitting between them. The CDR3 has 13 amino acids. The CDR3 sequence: CASSLGGARGYTF. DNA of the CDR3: TGTGCCAGCAGTTTAGGGGGGGCCCGCGGCTACACCTTC.

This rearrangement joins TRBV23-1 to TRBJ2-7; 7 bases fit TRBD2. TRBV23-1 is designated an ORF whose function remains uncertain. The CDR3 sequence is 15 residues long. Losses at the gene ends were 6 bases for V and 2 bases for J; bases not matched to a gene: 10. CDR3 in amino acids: CASRGGGAGTYEQYF. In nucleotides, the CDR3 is TGCGCCAGCAGGGGGGGAGGGGCGGGCACCTACGAGCAGTACTTC.

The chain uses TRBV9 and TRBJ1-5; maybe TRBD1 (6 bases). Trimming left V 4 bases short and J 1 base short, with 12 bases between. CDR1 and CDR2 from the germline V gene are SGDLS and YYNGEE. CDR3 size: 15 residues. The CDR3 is CASSPGHQSNQPQHF. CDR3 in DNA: TGTGCCAGCAGCCCGGGACACCAAAGCAATCAGCCCCAGCATTTT.

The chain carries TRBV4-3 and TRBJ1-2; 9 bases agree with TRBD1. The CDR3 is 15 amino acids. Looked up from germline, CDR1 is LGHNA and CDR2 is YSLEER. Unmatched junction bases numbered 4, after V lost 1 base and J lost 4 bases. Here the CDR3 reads CASSQVTGGTYGYTF. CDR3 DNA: TGCGCCAGCAGCCAAGTGACAGGGGGGACCTATGGCTACACCTTC.

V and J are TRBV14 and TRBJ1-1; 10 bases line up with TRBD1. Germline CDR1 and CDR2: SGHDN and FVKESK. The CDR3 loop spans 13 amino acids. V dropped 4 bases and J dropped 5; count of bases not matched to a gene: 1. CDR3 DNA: TGTGCCAGCAGCCGGACAGGGGGGACTGAAGCTTTCTTT. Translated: CASSRTGGTEAFF. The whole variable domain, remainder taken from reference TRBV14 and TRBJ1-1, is EAGVTQFPSHSVIEKGQTVTLRCDPISGHDNLYWYRRVMGKEIKFLLHFVKESKQDESGMPNNRFLAERTGGTYSTLKVQPAELEDSGVYFCASSRTGGTEAFFGQGTRLTVV.

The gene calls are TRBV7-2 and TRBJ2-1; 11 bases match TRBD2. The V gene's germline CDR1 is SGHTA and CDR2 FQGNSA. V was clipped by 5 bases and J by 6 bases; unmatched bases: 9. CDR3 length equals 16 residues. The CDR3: CASSRLGTSGFNEQFF. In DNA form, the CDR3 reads TGTGCCAGCAGCCGACTCGGGACTAGCGGATTCAATGAGCAGTTCTTC.

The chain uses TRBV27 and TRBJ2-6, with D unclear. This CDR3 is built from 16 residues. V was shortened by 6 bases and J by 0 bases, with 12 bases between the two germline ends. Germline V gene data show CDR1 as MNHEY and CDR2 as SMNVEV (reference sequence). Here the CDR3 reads CASRPGPYSGANVLTF. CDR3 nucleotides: TGTGCCAGCAGACCTGGTCCCTACTCTGGGGCCAACGTCCTGACTTTC.

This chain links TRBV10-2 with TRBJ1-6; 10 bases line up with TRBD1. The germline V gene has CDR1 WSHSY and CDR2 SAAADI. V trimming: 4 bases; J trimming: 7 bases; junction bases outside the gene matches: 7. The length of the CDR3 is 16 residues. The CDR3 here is CASSVGGTGDNSPLHF. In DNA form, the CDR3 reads TGCGCCAGCAGTGTCGGAGGGACAGGGGACAATTCACCCCTCCACTTT.

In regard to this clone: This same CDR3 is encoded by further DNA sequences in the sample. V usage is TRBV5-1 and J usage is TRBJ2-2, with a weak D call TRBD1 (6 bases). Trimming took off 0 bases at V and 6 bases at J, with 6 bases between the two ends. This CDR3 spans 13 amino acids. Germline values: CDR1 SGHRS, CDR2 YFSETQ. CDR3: CASSLEGAGELFF. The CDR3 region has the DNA TGCGCCAGCAGCTTGGAGGGGGCCGGGGAGCTGTTTTTT.

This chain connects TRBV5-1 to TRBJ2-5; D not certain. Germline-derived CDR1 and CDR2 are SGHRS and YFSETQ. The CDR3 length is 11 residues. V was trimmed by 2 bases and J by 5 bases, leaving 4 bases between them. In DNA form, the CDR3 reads TGCGCCAGCAGCTTCGCGGAGACCCAGTACTTC. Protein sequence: CASSFAETQYF.

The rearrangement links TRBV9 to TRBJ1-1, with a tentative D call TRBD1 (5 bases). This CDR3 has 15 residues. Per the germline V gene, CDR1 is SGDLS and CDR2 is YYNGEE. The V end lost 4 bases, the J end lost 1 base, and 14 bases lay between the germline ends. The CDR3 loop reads CASSRLGGGNTEAFF. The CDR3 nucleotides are TGTGCCAGCAGCCGACTCGGGGGAGGGAACACTGAAGCTTTCTTT.

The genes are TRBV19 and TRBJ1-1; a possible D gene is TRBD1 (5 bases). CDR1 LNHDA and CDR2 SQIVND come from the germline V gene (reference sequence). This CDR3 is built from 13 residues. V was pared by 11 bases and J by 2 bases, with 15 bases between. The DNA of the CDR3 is TGTGCCCGGGGGGGAGGTGGTAACACTGAAGCTTTCTTT. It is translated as CARGGGGNTEAFF.

The CDR3 coding sequence is TGTGCCTGGACGGACAGGGGTGTTTACGAGCAGTACTTC. Its translation is CAWTDRGVYEQYF. The V call is TRBV30, the J call TRBJ2-7; 9 positions match TRBD1. V lost 4 bases, J lost 4 bases, and 5 bases stayed unmatched. Looked up from germline, CDR1 is GTSNPN and CDR2 is SVGIG (reference sequence). There are 13 residues in the CDR3.

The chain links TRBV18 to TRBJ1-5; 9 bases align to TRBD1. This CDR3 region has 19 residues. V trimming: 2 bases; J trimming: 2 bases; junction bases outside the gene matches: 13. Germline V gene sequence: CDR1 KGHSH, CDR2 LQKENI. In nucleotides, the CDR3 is TGTGCCAGCTCACCATTCCCGTTGGGACAGGGAGTCGGCAATCAGCCCCAGCATTTT. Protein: CASSPFPLGQGVGNQPQHF.

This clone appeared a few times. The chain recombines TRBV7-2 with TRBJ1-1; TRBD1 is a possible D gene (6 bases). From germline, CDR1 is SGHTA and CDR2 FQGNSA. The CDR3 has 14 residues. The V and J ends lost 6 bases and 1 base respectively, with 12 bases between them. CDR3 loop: CASRSDSSNTEAFF. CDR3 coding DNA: TGTGCCAGCAGATCGGACAGCTCGAACACTGAAGCTTTCTTT.

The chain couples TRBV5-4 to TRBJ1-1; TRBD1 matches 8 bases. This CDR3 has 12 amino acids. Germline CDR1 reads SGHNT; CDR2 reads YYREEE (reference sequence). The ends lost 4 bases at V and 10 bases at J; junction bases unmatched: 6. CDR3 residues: CASSPDRGAAFF. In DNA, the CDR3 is TGTGCCAGCAGCCCAGACAGGGGTGCAGCTTTCTTT.

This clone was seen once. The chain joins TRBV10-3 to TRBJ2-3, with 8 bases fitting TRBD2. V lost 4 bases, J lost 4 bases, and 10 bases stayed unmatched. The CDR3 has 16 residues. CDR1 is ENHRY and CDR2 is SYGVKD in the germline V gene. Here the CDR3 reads CAISAQPAGAADTQYF. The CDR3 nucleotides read TGTGCCATCAGTGCACAACCAGCGGGAGCGGCAGATACGCAGTATTTT.

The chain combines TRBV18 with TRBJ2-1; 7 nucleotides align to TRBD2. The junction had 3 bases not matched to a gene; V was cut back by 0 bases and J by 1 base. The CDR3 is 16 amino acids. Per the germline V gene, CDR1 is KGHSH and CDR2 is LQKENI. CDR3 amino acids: CASSPPSSGSYNEQFF. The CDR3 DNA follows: TGTGCCAGCTCACCACCCTCTAGCGGATCCTACAATGAGCAGTTCTTC.

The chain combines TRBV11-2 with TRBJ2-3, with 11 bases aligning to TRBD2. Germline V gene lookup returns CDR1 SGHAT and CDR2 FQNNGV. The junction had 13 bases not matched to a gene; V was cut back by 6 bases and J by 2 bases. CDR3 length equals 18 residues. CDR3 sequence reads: CASRLGKGLAEITDTQYF. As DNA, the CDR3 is TGTGCCAGCAGACTCGGAAAGGGACTAGCGGAGATCACAGATACGCAGTATTTT.